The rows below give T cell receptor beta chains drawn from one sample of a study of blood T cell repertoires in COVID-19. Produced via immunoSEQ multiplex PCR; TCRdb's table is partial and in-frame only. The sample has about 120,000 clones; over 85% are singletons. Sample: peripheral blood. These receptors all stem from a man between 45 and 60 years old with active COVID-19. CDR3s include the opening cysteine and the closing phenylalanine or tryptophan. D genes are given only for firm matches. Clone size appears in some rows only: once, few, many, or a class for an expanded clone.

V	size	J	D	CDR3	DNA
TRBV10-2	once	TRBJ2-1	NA	CASSKNRVRNEQFF	TGCGCCAGCAGTAAGAACAGGGTAAGGAATGAGCAGTTCTTC
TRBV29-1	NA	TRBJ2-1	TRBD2	CSVETSGSYNEQFF	TGCAGCGTTGAAACTAGCGGCTCCTACAATGAGCAGTTCTTC
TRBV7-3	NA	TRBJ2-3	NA	CASSFSVEDTQYF	TGTGCCAGCAGCTTTTCGGTCGAAGATACGCAGTATTTT
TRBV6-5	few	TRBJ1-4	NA	CASSSTGTLNEKLFF	TGTGCCAGCAGTTCCACCGGGACTCTTAATGAAAAACTGTTTTTT
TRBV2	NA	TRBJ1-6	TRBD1	CASSTGTGNSPLHF	TGTGCCAGCAGTACCGGGACAGGGAATTCACCCCTCCACTTT
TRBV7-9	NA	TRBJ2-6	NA	CASSFLRSGANVLTF	TGTGCCAGCAGCTTTCTTCGCTCTGGGGCCAACGTCCTGACTTTC
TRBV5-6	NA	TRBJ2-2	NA	CASSPAWGENTGELFF	TGTGCCAGCAGTCCAGCTTGGGGAGAGAACACCGGGGAGCTGTTTTTT
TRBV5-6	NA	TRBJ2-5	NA	CASSPTMSLVGGETQYF	TGTGCCAGCAGCCCCACGATGTCGCTGGTAGGCGGGGAGACCCAGTACTTC
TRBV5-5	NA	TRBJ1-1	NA	CASSLLVGGATEAFF	TGTGCCAGCAGCCTTTTGGTAGGAGGGGCCACTGAAGCTTTCTTT
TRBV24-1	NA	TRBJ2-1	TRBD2	CATSDGLVLGNEQFF	TGTGCCACCAGTGACGGACTAGTATTGGGCAATGAGCAGTTCTTC
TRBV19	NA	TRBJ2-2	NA	CAEGPRTGELFF	TGTGCCGAAGGTCCTAGAACCGGGGAGCTGTTTTTT
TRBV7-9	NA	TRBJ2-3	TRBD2	CASSLYVAGPKADTQYF	TGTGCCAGCAGCTTATATGTAGCGGGGCCTAAAGCAGATACGCAGTATTTT
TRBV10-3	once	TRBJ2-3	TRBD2	CAIRSSLGGGSTDTQYF	TGTGCCATCAGATCGTCCCTCGGCGGGGGAAGCACAGATACGCAGTATTTT
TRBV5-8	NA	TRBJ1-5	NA	CASSSSRRSYSNQPQHF	TGTGCCAGCAGCTCCTCACGAAGGAGTTATAGCAATCAGCCCCAGCATTTT
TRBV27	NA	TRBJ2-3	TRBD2	CASSLLAGISGTDTQYF	TGTGCCAGCAGTTTACTAGCGGGGATAAGTGGCACAGATACGCAGTATTTT
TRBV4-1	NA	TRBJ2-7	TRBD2	CASSQTSSGDYEQYF	TGCGCCAGCAGCCAAACATCAAGCGGGGACTACGAGCAGTACTTC
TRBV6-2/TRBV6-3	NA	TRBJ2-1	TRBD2	CASSRRLAGGDEQFF	TGTGCCAGCAGCCGGAGACTAGCGGGAGGAGATGAGCAGTTCTTC
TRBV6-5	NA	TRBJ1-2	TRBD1	CASSSGGADYGYTF	TGTGCCAGCAGTTCAGGGGGCGCGGACTATGGCTACACCTTC
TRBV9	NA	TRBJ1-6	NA	CASSPVGAQDSPLHF	TGTGCCAGCAGCCCCGTAGGGGCGCAAGATTCACCCCTCCACTTT
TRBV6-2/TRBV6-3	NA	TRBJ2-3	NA	CASSYAGSSADTQYF	TGTGCCAGCAGTTATGCGGGGAGTTCGGCAGATACGCAGTATTTT
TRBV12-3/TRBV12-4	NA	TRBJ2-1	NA	CASSQTSSEQFF	TGTGCCAGCAGCCAAACTAGTAGCGAGCAGTTCTTC
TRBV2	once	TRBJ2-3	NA	CASSGGGTDTQYF	TGTGCCAGCAGTGGGGGAGGCACAGATACGCAGTATTTT
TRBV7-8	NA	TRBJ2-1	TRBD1	CASRAPGQGYEQFF	TGTGCCAGCAGAGCACCGGGACAGGGATATGAGCAGTTCTTC
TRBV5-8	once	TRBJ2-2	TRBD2	CASSAGVNTGELFF	TGTGCCAGCAGCGCGGGAGTAAACACCGGGGAGCTGTTTTTT
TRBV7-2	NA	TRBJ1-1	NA	CASSLARGHSEAFF	TGTGCCAGCAGCTTAGCCCGAGGCCACTCTGAAGCTTTCTTT
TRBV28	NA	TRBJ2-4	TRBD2	CASSLGTSGRSSRKNIQYF	TGTGCCAGCAGTTTAGGGACTAGCGGGAGATCGTCCCGGAAAAACATTCAGTACTTC
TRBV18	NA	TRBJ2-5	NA	CASSPLARETQYF	TGTGCCAGCTCACCACTCGCCCGGGAGACCCAGTACTTC
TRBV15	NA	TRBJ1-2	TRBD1	CATSRDGGDRATNYGYTF	TGTGCCACCAGCAGAGATGGAGGGGACAGGGCCACTAACTATGGCTACACCTTC
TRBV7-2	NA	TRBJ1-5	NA	CASSFYRDANQPQHF	TGTGCCAGCAGCTTCTACAGGGACGCCAATCAGCCCCAGCATTTT
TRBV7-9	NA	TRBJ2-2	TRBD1	CASSLTGARTGELFF	TGTGCCAGCAGCCTGACAGGGGCCCGCACCGGGGAGCTGTTTTTT
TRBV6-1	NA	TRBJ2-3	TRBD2	CASSDLAGGLPSTDTQYF	TGTGCCAGCAGTGACCTAGCGGGGGGCCTACCCAGCACAGATACGCAGTATTTT
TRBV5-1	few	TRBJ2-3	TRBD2	CASSFWTSGADTQYF	TGCGCCAGCAGCTTCTGGACTAGCGGGGCAGATACGCAGTATTTT
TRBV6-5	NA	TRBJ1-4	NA	CASSFRLNEKLFF	TGTGCCAGCAGCTTCAGGTTGAATGAAAAACTGTTTTTT
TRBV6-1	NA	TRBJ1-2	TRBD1	CASSEVYRGDYGYTF	TGTGCCAGCAGTGAAGTCTACAGGGGCGACTATGGCTACACCTTC
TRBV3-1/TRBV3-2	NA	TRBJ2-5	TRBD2	CASSPRTSGTETQYF	TGTGCCAGCAGCCCACGGACTAGCGGGACAGAGACCCAGTACTTC
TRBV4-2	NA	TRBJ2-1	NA	CASSQGSERRDEQFF	TGTGCCAGCAGCCAAGGTTCGGAGCGCCGGGATGAGCAGTTCTTC
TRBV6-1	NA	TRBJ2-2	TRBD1	CASSEGSLTGASRTGELFF	TGTGCCAGCAGTGAAGGATCCCTCACAGGGGCCAGTCGGACCGGGGAGCTGTTTTTT
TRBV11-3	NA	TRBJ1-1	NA	CASSLGYMNTEAFF	TGTGCCAGCAGCTTAGGATACATGAACACTGAAGCTTTCTTT
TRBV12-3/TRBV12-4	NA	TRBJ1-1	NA	CASSWTVATEAFF	TGTGCCAGCAGTTGGACAGTAGCCACTGAAGCTTTCTTT
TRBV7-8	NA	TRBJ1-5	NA	CASSLARQGNQPQHF	TGTGCCAGCAGCTTAGCCCGGCAGGGCAATCAGCCCCAGCATTTT
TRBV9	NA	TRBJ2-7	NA	CASSAPRSEQYF	TGTGCCAGCAGCGCCCCCCGGAGCGAGCAGTACTTC
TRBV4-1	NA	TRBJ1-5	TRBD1	CASSPTGRGLFQPQHF	TGCGCCAGCAGCCCGACAGGAAGGGGGCTGTTTCAGCCCCAGCATTTT
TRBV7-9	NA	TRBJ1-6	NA	CASSLVDRSQPLHF	TGTGCCAGCAGCTTAGTCGACAGGTCCCAACCCCTCCACTTT
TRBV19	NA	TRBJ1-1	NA	CASSISRMNTEAFF	TGTGCCAGTAGTATATCGCGGATGAACACTGAAGCTTTCTTT
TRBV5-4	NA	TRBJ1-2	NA	CASVGVLRGYTF	TGTGCCAGCGTGGGAGTTCTGCGAGGCTACACCTTC
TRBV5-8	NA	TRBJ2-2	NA	CASSPMGANTGELFF	TGTGCCAGCAGTCCGATGGGGGCCAACACCGGGGAGCTGTTTTTT
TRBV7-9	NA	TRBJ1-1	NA	CASSIGDNTEAFF	TGTGCCAGCAGCATAGGAGATAACACTGAAGCTTTCTTT
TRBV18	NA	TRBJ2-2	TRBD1	CASSPPTRGRNTGELFF	TGTGCCAGCTCACCACCTACGAGGGGGCGGAACACCGGGGAGCTGTTTTTT
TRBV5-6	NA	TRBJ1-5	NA	CASSSGFHLNQPQHF	TGTGCCAGCAGTTCCGGTTTCCATTTAAATCAGCCCCAGCATTTT
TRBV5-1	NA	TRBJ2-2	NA	CASSFRTEATGELFF	TGCGCCAGCAGCTTTAGGACAGAGGCCACCGGGGAGCTGTTTTTT
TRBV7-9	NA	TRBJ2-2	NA	CARSGRSNTGELFF	TGTGCCAGGAGTGGGCGATCGAACACCGGGGAGCTGTTTTTT
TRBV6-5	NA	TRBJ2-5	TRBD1	CASSYGRQGIEETQYF	TGTGCCAGCAGTTACGGGCGACAGGGGATCGAAGAGACCCAGTACTTC
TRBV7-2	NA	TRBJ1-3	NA	CASSSRGSDSGNTIYF	TGTGCCAGCAGCTCCCGGGGATCCGACTCTGGAAACACCATATATTTT
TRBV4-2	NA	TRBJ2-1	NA	CASSQDRLSHEQFF	TGTGCCAGCAGCCAAGATCGACTTAGTCATGAGCAGTTCTTC
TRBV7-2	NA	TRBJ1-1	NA	CASSFILPEAFF	TGTGCCAGCAGCTTTATCCTACCTGAAGCTTTCTTT